The sample holds a few counts of the clone carrying this T cell receptor beta chain. Antigen unknown. Germline CDR1 reads WNHNN; CDR2 reads SYGVQD (reference sequence). CDR3 size: 15 residues. Trimming cost V 2 bases and J 7 bases; bases outside gene matches: 9. This entry is derived from a study of graft-versus-host responses after intestinal transplantation. Method: immunoSEQ multiplex PCR; TCRdb's copy keeps in-frame clones and lacks some. The sample yields over 85,000 clones, roughly 93% seen once. This receptor was obtained from a human donor who received an intestinal transplant. The rearrangement joins TRBV10-1 to TRBJ2-7; 9 bases agree with TRBD2. The starting material was unstimulated CD8+ T cells sorted from spleen or lymph node cells, obtained before intestinal transplant. The CDR3: CASSEGLAGVGEQYF. The CDR3 nucleotides are TGCGCCAGCAGTGAGGGGTTAGCGGGAGTTGGGGAGCAGTACTTC.